The sequence of this T cell receptor beta chain was determined in a study of shared clonotypes between healthy human individuals. Whole-study context: The study used three CD4 naive, three CD4 memory, two CD8 naive and one CD8 memory plate per donor.

The naive CD8 fraction comprised CD45RO-negative cells positively selected for CCR7 and excluded terminally differentiated effector memory CD45RA+ cells. Sequencing used immunoSEQ multiplex PCR; TCRdb keeps in-frame clones, though not all of them. The sample lists hundreds of thousands of clones; approximately 96% were seen once. The TCR originated in a woman in her 30s in good health. Source material: naive CD8+ T cells sorted from blood.

CDR3 region: CASSVGGASTNTIYF. CDR3 in DNA: TGTGCCAGCAGCGTAGGAGGAGCATCCACGAACACCATATATTTT. The rearrangement links TRBV9 to TRBJ1-3; the D is unclear. Trimming took 0 bases from V and 7 from J, leaving 14 bases between them. The CDR3 totals 15 residues. Germline V gives CDR1 SGDLS, CDR2 YYNGEE.